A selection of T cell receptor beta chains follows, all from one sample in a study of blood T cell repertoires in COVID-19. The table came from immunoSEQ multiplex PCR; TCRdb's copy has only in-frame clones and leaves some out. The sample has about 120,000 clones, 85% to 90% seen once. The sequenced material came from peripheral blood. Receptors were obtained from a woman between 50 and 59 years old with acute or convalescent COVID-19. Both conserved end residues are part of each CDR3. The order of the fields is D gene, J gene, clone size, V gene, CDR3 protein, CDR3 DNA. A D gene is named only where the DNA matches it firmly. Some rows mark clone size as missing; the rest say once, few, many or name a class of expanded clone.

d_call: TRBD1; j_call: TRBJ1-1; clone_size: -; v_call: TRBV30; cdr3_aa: CAWRRDRATEAFF; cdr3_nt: TGTGCCTGGCGCCGGGACAGGGCGACTGAAGCTTTCTTT
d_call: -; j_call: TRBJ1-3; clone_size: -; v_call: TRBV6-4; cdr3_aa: CASRVQGFGNTIYF; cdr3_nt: TGTGCCAGCAGAGTGCAGGGCTTTGGAAACACCATATATTTT
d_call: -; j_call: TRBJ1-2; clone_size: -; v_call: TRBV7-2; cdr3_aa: CASSPDRGYGYTF; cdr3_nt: TGTGCCAGCAGCCCCGACCGCGGCTATGGCTACACCTTC
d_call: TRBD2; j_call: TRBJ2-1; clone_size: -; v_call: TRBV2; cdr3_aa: CASSPAAGGPYNEQFF; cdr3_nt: TGTGCCAGCAGTCCCGCAGCGGGGGGGCCCTACAATGAGCAGTTCTTC
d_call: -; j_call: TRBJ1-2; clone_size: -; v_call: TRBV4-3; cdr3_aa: CASSQDHLGIPKYGYTF; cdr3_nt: TGCGCCAGCAGCCAAGATCATTTGGGCATACCTAAATATGGCTACACCTTC
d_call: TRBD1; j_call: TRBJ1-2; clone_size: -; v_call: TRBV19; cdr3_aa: CASRQQGSGGYTF; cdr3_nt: TGTGCCAGTAGGCAACAGGGGTCGGGCGGCTACACCTTC
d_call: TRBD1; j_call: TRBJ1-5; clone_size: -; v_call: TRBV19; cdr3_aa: CASSIQGAAGQPQHF; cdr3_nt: TGTGCCAGTAGTATCCAGGGGGCCGCCGGGCAGCCCCAGCATTTT
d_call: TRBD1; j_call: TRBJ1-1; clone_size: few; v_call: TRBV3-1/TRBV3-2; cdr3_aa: CASRTGGAENTEAFF; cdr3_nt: TGTGCCAGCAGGACAGGGGGCGCAGAGAACACTGAAGCTTTCTTT
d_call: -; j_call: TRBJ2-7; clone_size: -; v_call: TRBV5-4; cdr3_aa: CASSPQLESSYEQYF; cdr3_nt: TGTGCCAGCTCACCACAGCTCGAAAGCTCCTACGAGCAGTACTTC
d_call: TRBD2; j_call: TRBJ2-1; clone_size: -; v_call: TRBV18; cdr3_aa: CASSRLAGLGEQFF; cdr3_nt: TGTGCCAGCTCACGACTAGCGGGGTTAGGGGAGCAGTTCTTC
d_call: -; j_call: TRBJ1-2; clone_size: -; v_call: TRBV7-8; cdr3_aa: CASSPRLEINYGYTF; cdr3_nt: TGTGCCAGCAGCCCCCGGTTAGAGATTAACTATGGCTACACCTTC
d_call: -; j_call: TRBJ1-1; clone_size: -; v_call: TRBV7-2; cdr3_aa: CASSPTGGLTNTEAFF; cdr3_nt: TGTGCCAGCAGCCCGACGGGGGGCCTTACAAACACTGAAGCTTTCTTT
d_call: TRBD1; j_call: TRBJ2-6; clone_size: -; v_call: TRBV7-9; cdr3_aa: CASSRQQGAGANVLTF; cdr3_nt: TGTGCCAGCAGCCGACAACAGGGGGCTGGGGCCAACGTCCTGACTTTC